Below are 18 T cell receptor beta chains sequenced from a single sample in a study of T cell responses to AZD1222 COVID-19 vaccine. TCRdb keeps only in-frame clones here, not all; method: immunoSEQ multiplex PCR. The repertoire holds approximately 73,000 clones, with about 82% as singletons. The sample consisted of peripheral blood, taken on day 0 of AZD1222 vaccination. These receptors originate from an adult in good health.

The V gene is TRBV2, the J gene TRBJ1-1; TRBD1 might be the D (6 bases). Germline loops: CDR1 SNHLY, CDR2 FYNNEI. CDR3 length: 14 amino acids. The V end was cut by 2 bases, the J end by 8 bases, with 15 bases between. CDR3 coding DNA: TGTGCCAGCAGTGAATTGAGTGGGGGCGGAGAAGCTTTCTTT. Its translation: CASSELSGGGEAFF.

This chain links TRBV21-1 with TRBJ1-5; the tabulated D call, TRBD1, remains unverified against the DNA. TRBV21-1 represents a pseudogene. This CDR3 is built from 17 residues. The CDR3 DNA reads as TGTGCCAGCACCCCCGCCGGGACAGGGGGCGACTATCAGCCCCAGCATTTT. It encodes CASTPAGTGGDYQPQHF.

The chain has TRBV6-5 and TRBJ2-7; 9 nucleotides match TRBD2. The junction had 8 bases not matched to a gene; V was cut back by 6 bases and J by 2 bases. This CDR3 is built from 15 residues. Germline V gene lookup returns CDR1 MNHEY and CDR2 SVGAGI. The CDR3 region is CASRISGSKPYEQYF. In DNA form, the CDR3 reads TGTGCCAGCAGGATTAGCGGGAGTAAACCCTACGAGCAGTACTTC.

This chain joins TRBV19 and TRBJ1-2; tentative D call: TRBD1 (6 bases). The CDR3 extends over 14 amino acids. Looked up from germline, CDR1 is LNHDA and CDR2 is SQIVND (reference sequence). V lost 7 bases, J lost 1 base, and 13 bases lay in between. CDR3 in DNA: TGTGCCAGTACCAATCAGGGGATTAACTATGGCTACACCTTC. Residues: CASTNQGINYGYTF.

This chain links TRBV20-1 with TRBJ1-1; D remains unclear. Per the germline V gene, CDR1 is DFQATT and CDR2 is SNEGSKA (reference sequence). Trimming stripped 3 bases from V and 5 bases from J, with 10 bases between. CDR3 length equals 12 residues. Here the CDR3 reads CSASSGKTEAFF. In DNA, the CDR3 is TGCAGTGCTAGTAGTGGGAAAACTGAAGCTTTCTTT.

This clone was observed a few times. CDR3 bases: TGTGCCACCCGGGGGGTTTCCTACGAGCAGTACTTC. Translating it yields CATRGVSYEQYF. The gene calls are TRBV6-6 and TRBJ2-7, with 7 bases lining up with TRBD2. With V trimmed by 10 bases and J by 1 base, 4 bases remained unmatched. The CDR3 sequence is 12 residues long. Per germline, CDR1 MNHNY and CDR2 SVGAGI (reference sequence).

V is TRBV7-9 and J is TRBJ2-2; tentative D call: TRBD1 (5 bases). Between the trimmed V and J ends, which lost 0 bases and 8 bases, there was a span of 13 bases. This CDR3 region has 15 residues. Germline V gene data show CDR1 as SEHNR and CDR2 as FQNEAQ (reference sequence). The CDR3 region is CASSLATVLPGELFF. CDR3 DNA: TGTGCCAGCAGCTTAGCGACAGTGCTGCCGGGGGAGCTGTTTTTT. The complete variable domain, with remaining parts taken from reference TRBV7-9 and TRBJ2-2, reads DTGVSQNPRHKITKRGQNVTFRCDPISEHNRLYWYRQTLGQGPEFLTYFQNEAQLEKSRLLSDRFSAERPKGSFSTLEIQRTEQGDSAMYLCASSLATVLPGELFFGEGSRLTVL.

The chain recombines TRBV18 with TRBJ2-7; D is unclear. CDR1 and CDR2 (germline): KGHSH, LQKENI. There are 16 residues in the CDR3. The V end lost 5 bases, the J end lost 3 bases, and 20 bases lay between the germline ends. CDR3 in amino acids: CASSNDKPPIYYEQYF. DNA of the CDR3: TGTGCCAGCTCAAACGACAAACCGCCGATCTACTACGAGCAGTACTTC.

V gene TRBV2 combines with J gene TRBJ1-5, with 7 bases aligning to TRBD1. There are 15 residues in the CDR3. CDR1 is SNHLY and CDR2 is FYNNEI in the germline V gene. With 1 base clipped from V and 9 bases from J, the junction kept 9 bases outside the gene matches. The CDR3 reads CASSEGGGPAGPQHF. Written as DNA, the CDR3 is TGTGCCAGCAGTGAAGGAGGGGGCCCCGCTGGGCCCCAGCATTTT.

J is TRBJ1-5 and V is TRBV3-1 (or the pseudogene TRBV3-2), with 7 positions matching TRBD1. The CDR3 is 20 amino acids. Germline V gene data show CDR1 as LGHDT and CDR2 as YNNKEL (reference sequence). After removal of 1 base from V and 0 bases from J, the junction contained 15 bases not matched to a gene. CDR3 loop: CASSQGQGYIYIYSNQPQHF. CDR3 DNA sequence: TGTGCCAGCAGCCAAGGACAGGGATATATATATATATATAGCAATCAGCCCCAGCATTTT.

This clone came up a few times. This chain joins TRBV14 and TRBJ1-5; D remains ambiguous. This CDR3 region has 17 residues. Between the trimmed V and J ends, which lost 4 bases and 0 bases, there was a span of 16 bases. Looked up from germline, CDR1 is SGHDN and CDR2 is FVKESK. The CDR3 here is CASSPRRRLYSNQPQHF. The DNA for the CDR3 is TGTGCCAGCAGCCCTCGCAGGCGACTTTATAGCAATCAGCCCCAGCATTTT.

The V call is TRBV4-1, the J call TRBJ2-7, with D perhaps TRBD1 (5 bases). Between the trimmed V and J ends, which lost 4 bases and 2 bases, there was a span of 9 bases. The CDR3 contains 13 residues. Germline V gene data show CDR1 as MGHRA and CDR2 as YSYEKL. The CDR3 is CASSLRQTYEQYF. The DNA of the CDR3 is TGCGCCAGCAGCCTCCGACAGACCTACGAGCAGTACTTC.

This clone was recorded a few times. The gene calls are TRBV4-3 and TRBJ2-7; 10 nucleotides agree with TRBD2. Germline CDR1 reads LGHNA; CDR2 reads YSLEER. This CDR3 region has 16 residues. The V gene end was trimmed by 0 bases and the J gene end by 2 bases; junction bases not matched to a gene: 4. The CDR3 DNA reads as TGCGCCAGCAGCCAAGACCTAGCGGGAGTCCCCTACGAGCAGTACTTC. It codes for CASSQDLAGVPYEQYF.

Note on this clone: Other DNA sequences in this specimen translate into the identical CDR3. The chain uses TRBV7-2 and TRBJ1-3, with D maybe TRBD1 (5 bases). Trimming left V 3 bases short and J 2 bases short, with 8 bases between. The germline gives CDR1 SGHTA, CDR2 FQGNSA. The CDR3 spans 14 residues. CDR3 region: CASSFGGAGNTIYF. CDR3 coding DNA: TGTGCCAGCAGCTTCGGGGGAGCTGGAAACACCATATATTTT. Using reference TRBV7-2 and TRBJ1-3 for the parts outside the CDR3, the full variable domain is GAGVSQSPSNKVTEKGKDVELRCDPISGHTALYWYRQSLGQGLEFLIYFQGNSAPDKSGLPSDRFSAERTGGSVSTLTIQRTQQEDSAVYLCASSFGGAGNTIYFGEGSWLTVV.

The rearrangement joins TRBV5-4 to TRBJ1-2; weak D call: TRBD1 (5 bases). CDR3 length equals 13 residues. CDR1 and CDR2 (germline): SGHNT, YYREEE (reference sequence). The V end was cut by 5 bases, the J end by 7 bases, with 15 bases between. The CDR3 here is CASSFESGGGYTF. The CDR3 DNA follows: TGTGCCAGCAGTTTTGAGTCTGGGGGTGGCTACACCTTC.

The chain couples TRBV9 to TRBJ2-7; perhaps D is TRBD1 or TRBD2 (6 bases each). The germline V and J ends were trimmed by 0 bases and 5 bases, with 9 bases remaining between them. CDR3 length equals 13 residues. Germline values: CDR1 SGDLS, CDR2 YYNGEE. The CDR3 protein is CASSVDREDEQYF. CDR3 nucleotide sequence: TGTGCCAGCAGCGTAGACAGGGAGGACGAGCAGTACTTC.

V and J are TRBV9 and TRBJ2-3; 11 positions agree with TRBD2. Germline V lookup: CDR1 SGDLS, CDR2 YYNGEE. V gave up 0 bases and J gave up 0 bases; unmatched junction bases: 6. There are 18 residues in the CDR3. CDR3 in amino acids: CASSVGLAGPVSTDTQYF. CDR3 DNA sequence: TGTGCCAGCAGCGTAGGACTAGCGGGGCCTGTTAGCACAGATACGCAGTATTTT.

V and J are TRBV5-4 and TRBJ2-3, with 9 bases aligning to TRBD1. Per the germline V gene, CDR1 is SGHNT and CDR2 is YYREEE (reference sequence). Trimming removed 4 bases from V and 2 bases from J; junction bases left unmatched: 8. The length of the CDR3 is 16 residues. The CDR3 is CASSTRTGVITDTQYF. CDR3 nucleotides: TGTGCCAGCAGCACAAGGACAGGGGTAATCACAGATACGCAGTATTTT.